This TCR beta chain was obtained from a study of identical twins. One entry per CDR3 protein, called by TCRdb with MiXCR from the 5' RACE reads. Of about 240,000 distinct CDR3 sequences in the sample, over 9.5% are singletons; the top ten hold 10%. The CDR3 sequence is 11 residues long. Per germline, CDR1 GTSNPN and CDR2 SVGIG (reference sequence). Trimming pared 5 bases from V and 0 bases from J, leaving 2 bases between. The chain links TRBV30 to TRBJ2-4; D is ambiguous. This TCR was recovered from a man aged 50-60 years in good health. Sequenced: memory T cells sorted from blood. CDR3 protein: CAWGAKNIQYF. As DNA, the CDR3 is TGTGCCTGGGGAGCCAAAAACATTCAGTACTTC.